The 11 T cell receptor beta chains below all came from one sample that was sequenced in a study of cytomegalovirus exposure and HLA in healthy donors. PCR employed 60 Vbeta and 13 Jbeta primers. Assay: immunoSEQ multiplex PCR; the TCRdb copy retains only in-frame clones and omits some. The table records under 200,000 clones, around four fifths of them present only once. The source material was PBMCs. The receptors shown here come from a man aged 18 to 30 in good health and CMV-seronegative.

This clone was counted once. The chain employs TRBV5-6 and TRBJ2-5; 8 positions agree with TRBD2. Trimming took 0 bases from V and 2 from J; bases not matched to a gene: 3. The CDR3 consists of 15 residues. Germline CDR1 reads SGHDT; CDR2 reads YYEEEE. The CDR3 coding sequence is TGTGCCAGCAGCTTGGCTATAGCGGGACAAGAGACCCAGTACTTC. Protein sequence: CASSLAIAGQETQYF.

In DNA form, the CDR3 reads TGTGCCACCAGCCCGCGGACAGATACGCAGTATTTT. This gives the protein CATSPRTDTQYF. This sequence joins TRBV15 and TRBJ2-3, with D unresolved. Germline CDR1 and CDR2: LNHNV and YYDKDF (reference sequence). This CDR3 has 12 residues. The V end was cut by 5 bases, the J end by 3 bases, with 6 bases between.

This clone was counted once. Germline is not matched at one junction end, which may reflect a read error. The gene calls are TRBV6-5 and TRBJ2-5, with TRBD2 identical over 13 bases. The CDR3 covers 14 residues. Germline V gene sequence: CDR1 MNHEY, CDR2 SVGAGI. The CDR3 bases are TGTGCCAGCAGTGGACTAGCGGGGGCAGAGACCCGGTACTTC. Amino acid sequence: CASSGLAGAETRYF.

The V gene is TRBV5-6, the J gene TRBJ2-1; 9 positions match TRBD2. The J segment lost 2 bases and the V segment lost 2 bases, leaving 5 bases of the junction unmatched. From germline, CDR1 is SGHDT and CDR2 YYEEEE. The CDR3 is made up of 16 amino acids. The CDR3 DNA sequence: TGTGCCAGCAGCTTTCATAGCGGGAGCCCCTACAATGAGCAGTTCTTC. Amino acids: CASSFHSGSPYNEQFF. The variable domain in full, with the rest retrieved from reference TRBV5-6 and TRBJ2-1, is DAGVTQSPTHLIKTRGQQVTLRCSPKSGHDTVSWYQQALGQGPQFIFQYYEEEERQRGNFPDRFSGHQFPNYSSELNVNALLLGDSALYLCASSFHSGSPYNEQFFGPGTRLTVL.

Only one count was recorded for this clone. The chain has TRBV27 and TRBJ2-3; 9 bases match TRBD2. The V and J ends lost 5 bases and 1 base, in that order; junction bases with no gene match: 4. This CDR3 has 15 residues. CDR1 and CDR2 from the germline V gene are MNHEY and SMNVEV (reference sequence). The CDR3 DNA reads as TGTGCCAGCAGTCCCCGACTAGCGGGCACAGATACGCAGTATTTT. Translation: CASSPRLAGTDTQYF.

The chain links TRBV7-9 to TRBJ1-5; 8 bases are shared with TRBD1. The germline CDR1 and CDR2 sequences are SEHNR and FQNEAQ (reference sequence). Trimming cost V 2 bases and J 2 bases; bases outside gene matches: 8. This CDR3 comprises 17 residues. The CDR3 is CASSLSRRGQGNQPQHF. The CDR3 DNA follows: TGTGCCAGCAGCTTATCACGCAGGGGGCAGGGCAATCAGCCCCAGCATTTT.

This clone was counted only a few times. Here the CDR3 DNA reads TGTGCCAGCAGCGGCCGACAGGCCTTATCGGACAAAAACATTCAGTACTTC. Translating it yields CASSGRQALSDKNIQYF. The gene calls are TRBV5-8 and TRBJ2-4, with D perhaps matching TRBD1 (6 bases). The V and J ends lost 4 bases and 3 bases respectively, with 20 bases between them. This CDR3 contains 17 residues. Germline values: CDR1 SGHTS, CDR2 YDEGEE.

This chain connects TRBV21-1 to TRBJ1-5. TRBV21-1 is recorded as a pseudogene. CDR3 length equals 16 residues. This chain's CDR3 is CASSKCGDTSNQPQHF. The CDR3 DNA sequence: TGTGCCAGCAGCAAATGCGGGGATACGAGCAATCAGCCCCAGCATTTT.

This rearrangement joins TRBV10-3 to TRBJ2-7, with D perhaps TRBD1 (5 bases). Germline V gene lookup returns CDR1 ENHRY and CDR2 SYGVKD. This CDR3 comprises 13 residues. The V end lost 3 bases, the J end lost 3 bases, and 9 bases lay between the germline ends. The DNA of the CDR3 is TGTGCCATCAGTGACGTCGACAGCTACGAGCAGTACTTC. It specifies CAISDVDSYEQYF.

The chain combines TRBV28 with TRBJ1-1; D possibly corresponds to TRBD1 (6 bases). The germline V and J ends were trimmed by 7 bases and 4 bases, with 7 bases remaining between them. There are 11 residues in the CDR3. The germline V gene encodes CDR1 MDHEN and CDR2 SYDVKM. In DNA, the CDR3 is TGTGCCAGCACCAGGGGCACTGAAGCTTTCTTT. This translates into CASTRGTEAFF.

The V call is TRBV7-6, the J call TRBJ1-1; possible D gene TRBD1, 5 bases. CDR1 SGHVS and CDR2 FNYEAQ come from the germline V gene. Trimming took off 1 base at V and 4 bases at J, with 22 bases between the two ends. The CDR3 is 18 residues long. The CDR3 here is CASSLGAGPGYFGTEAFF. CDR3 bases: TGTGCCAGCAGCTTAGGTGCGGGGCCGGGGTATTTCGGCACTGAAGCTTTCTTT.